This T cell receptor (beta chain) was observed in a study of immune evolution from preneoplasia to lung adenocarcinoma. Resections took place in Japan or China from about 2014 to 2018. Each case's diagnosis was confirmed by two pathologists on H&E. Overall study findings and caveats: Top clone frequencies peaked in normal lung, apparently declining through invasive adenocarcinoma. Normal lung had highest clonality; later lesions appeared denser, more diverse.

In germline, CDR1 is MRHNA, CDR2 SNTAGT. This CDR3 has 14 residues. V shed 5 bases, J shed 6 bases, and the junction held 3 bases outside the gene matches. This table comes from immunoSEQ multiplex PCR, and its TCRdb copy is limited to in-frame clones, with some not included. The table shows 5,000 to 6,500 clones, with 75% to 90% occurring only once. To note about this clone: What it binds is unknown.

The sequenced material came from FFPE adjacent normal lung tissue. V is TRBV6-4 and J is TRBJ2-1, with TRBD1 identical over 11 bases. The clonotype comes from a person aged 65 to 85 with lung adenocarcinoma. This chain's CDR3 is CASSSGTGGNEQFF. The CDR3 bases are TGTGCCAGCAGTTCCGGGACAGGGGGCAATGAGCAGTTCTTC.